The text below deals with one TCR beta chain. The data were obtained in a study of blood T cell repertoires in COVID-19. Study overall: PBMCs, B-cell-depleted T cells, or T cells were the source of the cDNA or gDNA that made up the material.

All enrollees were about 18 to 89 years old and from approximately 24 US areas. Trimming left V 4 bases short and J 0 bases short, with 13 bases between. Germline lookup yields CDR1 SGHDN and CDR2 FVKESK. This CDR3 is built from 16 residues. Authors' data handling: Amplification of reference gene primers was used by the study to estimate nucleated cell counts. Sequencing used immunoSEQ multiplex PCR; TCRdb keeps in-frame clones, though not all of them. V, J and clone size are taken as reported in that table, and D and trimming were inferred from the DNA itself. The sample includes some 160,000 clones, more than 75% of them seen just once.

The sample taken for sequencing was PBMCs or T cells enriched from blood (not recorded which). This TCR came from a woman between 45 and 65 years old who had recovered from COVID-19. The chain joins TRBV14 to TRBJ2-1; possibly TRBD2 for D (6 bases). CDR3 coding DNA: TGTGCCAGCAGCCTCCTCCGGGACTCCTCCTACAATGAGCAGTTCTTC. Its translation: CASSLLRDSSYNEQFF.